The 7 T cell receptor beta chains presented below share a single source sample, sequenced in a study of cytomegalovirus exposure and HLA in healthy donors. The PCR had 60 Vbeta and 13 Jbeta primers. The assay was immunoSEQ multiplex PCR, and TCRdb's table has in-frame clones only and misses some. Of about 160,000 clones in the sample, around 88% were seen once. Sample: PBMCs. These receptor sequences come from a woman aged 25 to 39 in good health and CMV-seronegative.

This clone turned up a few times. A junction boundary mismatches the germline segment, possibly from a read error. The rearrangement joins TRBV5-6 to TRBJ1-1, with 11 bases that match TRBD1. The germline gives CDR1 SGHDT, CDR2 YYEEEE. CDR3 length: 16 residues. The DNA of the CDR3 is TGTGCCAGCAGTTTGGGACAGGGGGTATCAGAAACTGAAGCTTTCTTT. Translating it yields CASSLGQGVSETEAFF.

The rearrangement links TRBV6-1 to TRBJ2-5, with a weak D call TRBD2 (6 bases). V was cut by 4 bases and J by 4 bases, with 13 bases left in between. The CDR3 spans 14 residues. Per the germline V gene, CDR1 is MNHNS and CDR2 is SASEGT. Here the CDR3 DNA reads TGTGCCAGCAGTGGCCTTTTGGGGGGAGAGACCCAGTACTTC. Translated: CASSGLLGGETQYF.

This clone was found once. This sequence joins TRBV10-2 and TRBJ2-1; 15 nucleotides agree with TRBD2. The V gene's germline CDR1 is WSHSY and CDR2 SAAADI. The CDR3 is 17 residues long. Trimming removed 6 bases from V and 8 bases from J; junction bases left unmatched: 11. The DNA of the CDR3 is TGCGCCAGCAGCAGGTCTCGGGGACTAGCGGGAGGTTATGAGCAGTTCTTC. Translated, it gives CASSRSRGLAGGYEQFF.

The chain links TRBV7-9 to TRBJ1-1; a possible D gene is TRBD1 (5 bases). CDR1 and CDR2 (germline): SEHNR, FQNEAQ (reference sequence). Deletions cut 3 bases from V and 0 bases from J, with 8 bases between. This CDR3 contains 14 residues. The CDR3 reads CASSLGQMNTEAFF. DNA of the CDR3: TGTGCCAGCAGCTTGGGGCAGATGAACACTGAAGCTTTCTTT.

CDR3 protein: CASKLSAGGTEAFF. The CDR3 DNA reads as TGTGCCAGCAAATTATCCGCGGGGGGGACTGAAGCTTTCTTT. The chain uses TRBV6-4 and TRBJ1-1; maybe TRBD1 (5 bases). The V and J ends lost 7 bases and 5 bases respectively, with 17 bases between them. The CDR3 runs to 14 residues. Germline assignment: CDR1 MRHNA and CDR2 SNTAGT.

A remark on this clone: This CDR3 is also generated by other DNA sequences in the sample. The chain recombines TRBV28 with TRBJ1-1, with 7 bases lining up with TRBD1. Germline trimming cut 6 bases from V and 4 bases from J; bases unmatched to any gene: 5. The CDR3 has 13 residues. Germline V gives CDR1 MDHEN, CDR2 SYDVKM. The CDR3 bases are TGTGCCAGCAGACCACAGGGGAGCACTGAAGCTTTCTTT. Encoded protein: CASRPQGSTEAFF.

This sequence joins TRBV6-1 and TRBJ1-2, with D unresolved. Trimming took 4 bases from V and 7 from J, leaving 13 bases between them. CDR1 MNHNS and CDR2 SASEGT come from the germline V gene. CDR3 length: 13 residues. The chain's CDR3 is CASSVRTAGGYTF. In nucleotides, the CDR3 is TGTGCCAGCAGTGTACGAACGGCGGGTGGCTACACCTTC.